This TCR beta chain emerged from a study of blood T cell repertoires in COVID-19. CDR3 length equals 17 residues. Assay used: immunoSEQ multiplex PCR; TCRdb lists only in-frame clones, some missing. The sample shows under 250,000 clones, 90% of them seen only once. Specimen: peripheral blood. The receptor comes from a young man with COVID-19, enrolled during active disease. The rearrangement joins TRBV21-1 to TRBJ2-1; no DNA check was done on the table's D call, TRBD2. TRBV21-1 is tagged as a pseudogene. In DNA, the CDR3 is TGTGCCCGGAGGAGACTAGCGGAATTTAGCTCCTACAATGAGCAGTTCTTC. This sequence encodes CARRRLAEFSSYNEQFF.